The rows below give T cell receptor beta chains drawn from one sample of a study of blood T cell repertoires in COVID-19. Measured with immunoSEQ multiplex PCR; TCRdb has only the in-frame clones, and not every one. This sample has more than 200,000 clones; over 85% occur once, and the top ten carry roughly 4%. The sequenced sample consisted of PBMCs or T cells enriched from blood (not recorded which). Source of these receptors: a woman under 40 with acute COVID-19. Each CDR3 is given with its conserved first and last residue. The D gene is left open where the match is weak. The size of a clone is reported for some rows only, either as once, few or many, or as a class for expanded clones.

j_gene,v_gene,abundance,d_gene,CDR3aa,CDR3nt
TRBJ2-5,TRBV5-1,.,.,CASSLDLEETQYF,TGCGCCAGCAGCTTGGACCTGGAGGAGACCCAGTACTTC
TRBJ1-4,TRBV13,.,TRBD1,CASSGRTGTNEKLFF,TGTGCCAGCAGCGGTCGGACAGGGACCAATGAAAAACTGTTTTTT
TRBJ2-1,TRBV7-2,.,TRBD2,CASSYTSGGRDEQFF,TGTGCCAGCAGCTATACTAGCGGGGGTCGGGATGAGCAGTTCTTC
TRBJ1-5,TRBV10-3,once,.,CAISAESGNQPQHF,TGTGCCATCAGTGCAGAGTCAGGAAATCAGCCCCAGCATTTT
TRBJ1-6,TRBV7-9,.,.,CASSRGPNNSPLHF,TGTGCCAGCAGCCGGGGTCCAAATAATTCACCCCTCCACTTT
TRBJ2-7,TRBV11-2,.,.,CASSLGYGLYEQYF,TGTGCCAGCAGCTTAGGCTACGGACTCTACGAGCAGTACTTC
TRBJ1-5,TRBV28,.,TRBD1,CASSGQTGAAQPQHF,TGTGCCAGCAGTGGGCAGACAGGGGCGGCTCAGCCCCAGCATTTT
TRBJ2-3,TRBV19,.,TRBD1,CASRDRGRKDTQYF,TGTGCCAGTCGAGACAGGGGGCGCAAAGATACGCAGTATTTT
TRBJ2-3,TRBV9,once,.,CASSDQTGSTDTQYF,TGTGCCAGCAGCGACCAGACGGGGAGCACAGATACGCAGTATTTT
TRBJ2-7,TRBV7-6,.,.,CASSLEPGYGYEQYF,TGTGCCAGCAGCTTAGAGCCAGGCTACGGCTACGAGCAGTACTTC
TRBJ1-1,TRBV7-9,.,.,CASSLLMNTEAFF,TGTGCCAGCAGCTTGTTAATGAACACTGAAGCTTTCTTT
TRBJ1-6,TRBV5-1,.,TRBD1,CASSPGTGGIGSPLHF,TGCGCCAGCAGCCCCGGGACAGGGGGAATAGGTTCACCCCTCCACTTT
TRBJ1-2,TRBV3-1/TRBV3-2,.,.,CASSPRVTDGYTF,TGTGCCAGCAGCCCCAGGGTAACCGATGGCTACACCTTC
TRBJ1-1,TRBV6-5,.,.,CASSYSSGVEAFF,TGTGCCAGCAGTTACTCATCAGGGGTTGAAGCTTTCTTT
TRBJ2-7,TRBV27,.,.,CASRKTGGYEQYF,TGTGCCAGCAGAAAGACCGGAGGCTACGAGCAGTACTTC
TRBJ1-5,TRBV4-1,once,.,CASRAGGNQPQHF,TGCGCCAGCAGGGCAGGGGGCAATCAGCCCCAGCATTTT
TRBJ1-1,TRBV5-1,.,TRBD1,CASSPRTGNTEAFF,TGCGCCAGCAGCCCACGGACAGGGAACACTGAAGCTTTCTTT
TRBJ1-5,TRBV27,.,TRBD1,CASSLSRGLGIDQPQHF,TGTGCCAGCAGTTTATCCAGGGGGTTGGGGATTGATCAGCCCCAGCATTTT
TRBJ2-7,TRBV7-2,.,.,CASSQDSWSSYEQYF,TGTGCCAGCAGCCAGGACAGTTGGAGCTCCTACGAGCAGTACTTC
TRBJ2-1,TRBV9,once,TRBD2,CASSVGRGGHNEQFF,TGTGCCAGCAGCGTGGGGCGGGGGGGCCACAATGAGCAGTTCTTC
TRBJ1-1,TRBV19,.,TRBD1,CASSPGQGHTEAFF,TGTGCCAGTAGCCCGGGACAGGGTCACACTGAAGCTTTCTTT
TRBJ1-5,TRBV6-5,.,.,CASSYAAGNQPQHF,TGTGCCAGCAGTTACGCGGCGGGCAATCAGCCCCAGCATTTT